This entry concerns a single T cell receptor (beta chain). V lost 0 bases to trimming and J lost 0 bases, with 15 bases between them. CDR1 is SGDLS, CDR2 YYNGEE, per germline. This CDR3 has 17 amino acids. The entry originates in a study of blood T cells in healthy people across ages. Sample-barcoded 5' priming and a J-beta primer mix drove a second PCR of roughly 6 to 12 cycles. A template-switch adaptor that had 12 random nucleotides put a tag on each cDNA molecule. A minimum of 3 million CDR3-containing paired-end reads was obtained for each sample. TCRdb re-called the 5' RACE reads through MiXCR, storing one row per CDR3 protein. The sample carries about 900,000 distinct CDR3 sequences, approximately 65% recorded once. There were healthy Caucasian individuals from Russia, aged roughly 6 to 95, serving as donors. Each sample gave at least 6 million isolated PBMCs.

The receptor comes from a man under 40 in good health. The chain has TRBV9 and TRBJ2-5; D is perhaps TRBD2 (5 bases). Sequenced material: blood. CDR3 amino acids: CASSVGGEGTYQETQYF. CDR3 coding DNA: TGTGCCAGCAGCGTAGGAGGCGAGGGCACCTACCAAGAGACCCAGTACTTC.